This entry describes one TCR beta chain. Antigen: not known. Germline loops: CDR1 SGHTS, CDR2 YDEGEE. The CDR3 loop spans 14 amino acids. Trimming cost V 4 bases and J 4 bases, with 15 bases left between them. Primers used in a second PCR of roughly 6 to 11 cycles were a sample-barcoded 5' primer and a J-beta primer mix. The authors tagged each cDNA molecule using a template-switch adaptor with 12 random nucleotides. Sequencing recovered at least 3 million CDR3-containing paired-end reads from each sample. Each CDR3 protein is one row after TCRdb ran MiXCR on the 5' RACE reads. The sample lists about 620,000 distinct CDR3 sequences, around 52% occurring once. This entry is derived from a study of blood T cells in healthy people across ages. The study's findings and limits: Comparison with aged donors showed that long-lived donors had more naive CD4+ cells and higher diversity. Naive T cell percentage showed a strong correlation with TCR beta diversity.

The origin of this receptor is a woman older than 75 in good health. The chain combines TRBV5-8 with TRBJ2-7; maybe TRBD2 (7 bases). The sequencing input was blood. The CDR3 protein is CASSRGGHLYEQYF. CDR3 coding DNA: TGTGCCAGCAGCAGGGGGGGACACTTATACGAGCAGTACTTC.